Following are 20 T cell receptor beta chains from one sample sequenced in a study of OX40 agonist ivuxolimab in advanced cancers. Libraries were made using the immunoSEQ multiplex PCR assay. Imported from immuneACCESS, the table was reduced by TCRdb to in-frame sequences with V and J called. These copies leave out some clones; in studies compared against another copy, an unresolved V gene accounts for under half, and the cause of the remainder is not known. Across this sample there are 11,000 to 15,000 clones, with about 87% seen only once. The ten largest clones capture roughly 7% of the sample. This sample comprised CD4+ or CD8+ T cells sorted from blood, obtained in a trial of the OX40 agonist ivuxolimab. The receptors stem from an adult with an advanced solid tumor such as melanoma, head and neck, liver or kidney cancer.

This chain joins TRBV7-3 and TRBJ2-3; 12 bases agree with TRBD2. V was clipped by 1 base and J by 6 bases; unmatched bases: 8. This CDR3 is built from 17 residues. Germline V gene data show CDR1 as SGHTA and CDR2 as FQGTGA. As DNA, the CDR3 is TGTGCCAGCAGCTTAAGGGCTAGCGGGGGGGCTACGGATACGCAGTATTTT. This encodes CASSLRASGGATDTQYF.

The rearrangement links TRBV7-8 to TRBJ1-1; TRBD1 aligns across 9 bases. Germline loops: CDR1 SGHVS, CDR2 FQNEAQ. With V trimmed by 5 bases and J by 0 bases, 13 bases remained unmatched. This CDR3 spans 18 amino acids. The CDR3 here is CASSRNRDRVRVNTEAFF. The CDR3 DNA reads TGTGCCAGCAGCCGTAACCGGGACAGGGTGAGGGTGAACACTGAAGCTTTCTTT.

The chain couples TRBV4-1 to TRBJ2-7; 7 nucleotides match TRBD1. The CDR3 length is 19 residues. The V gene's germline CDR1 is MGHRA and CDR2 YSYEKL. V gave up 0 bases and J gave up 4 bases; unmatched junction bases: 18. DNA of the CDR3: TGCGCCAGCAGCCAAGATCTTGGACAGGTCAGGGGGATTGGGTACGAGCAGTACTTC. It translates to CASSQDLGQVRGIGYEQYF.

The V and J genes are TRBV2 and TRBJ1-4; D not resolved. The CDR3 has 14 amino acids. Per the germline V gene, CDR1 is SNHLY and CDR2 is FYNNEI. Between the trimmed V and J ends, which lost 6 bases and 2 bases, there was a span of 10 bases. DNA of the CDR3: TGTGCCAGCAGAACGACAAGTACTAATGAAAAACTGTTTTTT. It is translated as CASRTTSTNEKLFF.

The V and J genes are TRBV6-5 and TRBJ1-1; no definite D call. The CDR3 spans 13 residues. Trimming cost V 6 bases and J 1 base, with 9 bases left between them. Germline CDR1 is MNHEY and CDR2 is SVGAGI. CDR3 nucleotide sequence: TGTGCCAGCAGCTCGACACCGAACACTGAAGCTTTCTTT. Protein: CASSSTPNTEAFF.

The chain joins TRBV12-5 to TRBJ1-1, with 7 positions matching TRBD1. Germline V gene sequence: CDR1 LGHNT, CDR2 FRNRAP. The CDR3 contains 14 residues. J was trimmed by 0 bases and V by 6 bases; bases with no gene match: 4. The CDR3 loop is CASGPGGMNTEAFF. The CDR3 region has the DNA TGTGCTAGTGGCCCAGGGGGAATGAACACTGAAGCTTTCTTT.

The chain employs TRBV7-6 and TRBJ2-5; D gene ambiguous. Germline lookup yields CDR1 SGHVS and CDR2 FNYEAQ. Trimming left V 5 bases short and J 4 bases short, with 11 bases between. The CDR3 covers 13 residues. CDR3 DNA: TGTGCCAGCAGCCTGGGCCCCCGAGAGACCCAGTACTTC. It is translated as CASSLGPRETQYF.

The CDR3 sequence: CASSLINEQYF. CDR3 DNA sequence: TGTGCCAGCAGCTTAATAAACGAGCAGTACTTC. This chain joins TRBV7-8 and TRBJ2-7; D ambiguous. CDR1 and CDR2 (germline): SGHVS, FQNEAQ. Trimming took 2 bases from V and 5 from J, leaving 4 bases between them. The CDR3 extends over 11 amino acids.

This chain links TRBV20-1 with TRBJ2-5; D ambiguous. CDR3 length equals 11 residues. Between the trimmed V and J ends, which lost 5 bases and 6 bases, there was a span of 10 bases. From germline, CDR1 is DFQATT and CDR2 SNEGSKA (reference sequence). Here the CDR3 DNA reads TGCAGTGCTGGATTCTGGAAGACCCAGTACTTC. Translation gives CSAGFWKTQYF.

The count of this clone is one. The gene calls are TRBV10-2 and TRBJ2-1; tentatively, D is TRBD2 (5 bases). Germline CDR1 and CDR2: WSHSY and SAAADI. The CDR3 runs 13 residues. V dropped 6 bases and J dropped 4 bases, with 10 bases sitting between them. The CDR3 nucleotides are TGCGCCAGCAGCTGGACTGGGTACAATGAGCAGTTCTTC. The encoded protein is CASSWTGYNEQFF.

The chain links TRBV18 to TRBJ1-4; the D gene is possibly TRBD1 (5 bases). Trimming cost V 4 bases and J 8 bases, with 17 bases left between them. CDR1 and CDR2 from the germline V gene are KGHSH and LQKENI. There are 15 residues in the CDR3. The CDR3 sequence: CASSHPSRGGEKLFF. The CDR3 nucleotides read TGTGCCAGCTCACACCCTTCGAGGGGAGGGGAAAAACTGTTTTTT.

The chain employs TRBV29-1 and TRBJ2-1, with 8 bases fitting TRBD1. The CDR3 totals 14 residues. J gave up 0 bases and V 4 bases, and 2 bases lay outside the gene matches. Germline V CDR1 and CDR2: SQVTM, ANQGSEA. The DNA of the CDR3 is TGCAGCGTTGGGGACAGGTCCTCCTACAATGAGCAGTTCTTC. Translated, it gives CSVGDRSSYNEQFF.

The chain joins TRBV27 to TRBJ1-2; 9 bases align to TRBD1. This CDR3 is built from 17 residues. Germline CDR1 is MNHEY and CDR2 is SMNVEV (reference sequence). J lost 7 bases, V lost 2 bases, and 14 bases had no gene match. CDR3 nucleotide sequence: TGTGCCAGCAGTTTAACCCCCTCGACAGGGGGGACTGCTGGCTACACCTTC. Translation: CASSLTPSTGGTAGYTF.

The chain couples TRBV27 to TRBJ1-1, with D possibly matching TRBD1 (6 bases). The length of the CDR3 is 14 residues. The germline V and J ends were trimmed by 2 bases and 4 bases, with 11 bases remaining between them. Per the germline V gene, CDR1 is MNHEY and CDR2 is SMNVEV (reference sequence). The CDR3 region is CASSLTGKATEAFF. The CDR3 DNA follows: TGTGCCAGCAGTTTAACAGGGAAGGCCACTGAAGCTTTCTTT.

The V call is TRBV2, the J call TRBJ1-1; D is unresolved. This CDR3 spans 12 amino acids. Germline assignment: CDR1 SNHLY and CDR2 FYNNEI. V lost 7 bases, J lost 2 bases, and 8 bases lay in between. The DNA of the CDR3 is TGTGCCAGCAAGGGAGATAACACTGAAGCTTTCTTT. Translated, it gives CASKGDNTEAFF.

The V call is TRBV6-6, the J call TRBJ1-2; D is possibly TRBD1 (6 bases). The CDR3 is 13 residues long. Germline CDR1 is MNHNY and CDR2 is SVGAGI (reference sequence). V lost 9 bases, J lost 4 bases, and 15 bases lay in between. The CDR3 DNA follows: TGTGCCAGTACCGGAAGGGGGTCCTATGGCTACACCTTC. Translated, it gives CASTGRGSYGYTF.

In DNA, the CDR3 is TGTGCCTGGAGTAAACTCCCAGGGTGGGGAAACACCATATATTTT. This gives the protein CAWSKLPGWGNTIYF. This sequence joins TRBV30 and TRBJ1-3; D perhaps matches TRBD1 (5 bases). The germline CDR1 and CDR2 sequences are GTSNPN and SVGIG (reference sequence). V lost 2 bases and J 4 bases, leaving 15 bases between the germline ends. This CDR3 has 15 residues.

CDR3 loop: CASSDEDQPPYEQYF. The CDR3 DNA follows: TGTGCCAGCAGTGATGAGGACCAACCTCCCTACGAGCAGTACTTC. This chain links TRBV6-1 with TRBJ2-5; unclear D gene. Matching the DNA end better, TRBJ2-7 makes the J call doubtful. The CDR3 has 15 residues. CDR1 and CDR2 (germline): MNHNS, SASEGT.

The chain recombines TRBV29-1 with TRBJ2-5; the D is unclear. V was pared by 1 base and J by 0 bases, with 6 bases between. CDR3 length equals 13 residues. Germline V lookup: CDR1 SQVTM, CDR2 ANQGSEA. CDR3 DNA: TGCAGCGTTGAAGCCCAGTACCAAGAGACCCAGTACTTC. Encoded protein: CSVEAQYQETQYF.

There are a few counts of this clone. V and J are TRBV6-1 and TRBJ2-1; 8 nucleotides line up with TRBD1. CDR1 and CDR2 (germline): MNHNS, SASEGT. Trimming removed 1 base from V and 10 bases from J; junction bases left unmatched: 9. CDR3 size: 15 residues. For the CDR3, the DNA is TGTGCCAGCAGTGAAGTGAAACAGGGGGTTGAGGAGCAGTTCTTC. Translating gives CASSEVKQGVEEQFF.